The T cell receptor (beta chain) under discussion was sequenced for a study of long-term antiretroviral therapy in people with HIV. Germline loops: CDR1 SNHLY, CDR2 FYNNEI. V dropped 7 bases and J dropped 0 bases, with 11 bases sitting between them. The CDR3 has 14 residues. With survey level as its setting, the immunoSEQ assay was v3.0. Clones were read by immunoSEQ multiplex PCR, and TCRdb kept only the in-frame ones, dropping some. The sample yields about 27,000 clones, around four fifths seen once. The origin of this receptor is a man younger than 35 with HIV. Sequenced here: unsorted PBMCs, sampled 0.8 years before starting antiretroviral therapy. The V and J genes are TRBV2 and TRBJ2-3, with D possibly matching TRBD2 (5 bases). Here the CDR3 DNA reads TGTGCCAGCACCCAGCGGTTAAGCACAGATACGCAGTATTTT. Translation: CASTQRLSTDTQYF.